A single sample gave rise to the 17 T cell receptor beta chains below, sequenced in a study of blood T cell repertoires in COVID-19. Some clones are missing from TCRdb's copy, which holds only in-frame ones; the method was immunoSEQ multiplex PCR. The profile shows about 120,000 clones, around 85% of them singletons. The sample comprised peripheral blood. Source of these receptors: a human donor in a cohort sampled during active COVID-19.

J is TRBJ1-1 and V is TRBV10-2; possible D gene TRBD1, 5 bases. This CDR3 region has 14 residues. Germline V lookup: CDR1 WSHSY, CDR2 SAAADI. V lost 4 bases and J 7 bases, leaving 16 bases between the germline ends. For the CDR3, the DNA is TGCGCCAGCAGTGGCGGAGGGGAGGGACTTGAAGCTTTCTTT. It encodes CASSGGGEGLEAFF.

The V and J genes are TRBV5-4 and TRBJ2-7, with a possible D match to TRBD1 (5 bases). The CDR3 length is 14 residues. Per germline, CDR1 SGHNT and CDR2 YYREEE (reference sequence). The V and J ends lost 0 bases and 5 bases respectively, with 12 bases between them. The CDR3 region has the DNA TGTGCCAGCAGCTTGGTGACAGTAACGGACGAGCAGTACTTC. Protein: CASSLVTVTDEQYF.

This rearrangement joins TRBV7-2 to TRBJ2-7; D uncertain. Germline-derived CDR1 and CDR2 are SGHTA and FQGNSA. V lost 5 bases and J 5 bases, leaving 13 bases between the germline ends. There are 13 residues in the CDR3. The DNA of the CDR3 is TGTGCCAGCAGCCCCGAGTGGCGGAACGAGCAGTACTTC. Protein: CASSPEWRNEQYF.

The CDR3 loop is CASRRGRGQETQYF. Written as DNA, the CDR3 is TGTGCCAGCAGGAGGGGGAGGGGCCAAGAGACCCAGTACTTC. The rearrangement joins TRBV11-2 to TRBJ2-5; D may be TRBD2 (7 bases). V lost 6 bases and J 1 base, leaving 12 bases between the germline ends. CDR1 SGHAT and CDR2 FQNNGV come from the germline V gene. The CDR3 extends over 14 amino acids.

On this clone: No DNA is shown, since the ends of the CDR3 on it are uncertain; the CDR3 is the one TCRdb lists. Here the CDR3 reads CASSQAVVGTGNNLAF. The J gene is TRBJ1-2, the V gene TRBV4-3; TRBD1 is taken as the D call from the table, unchecked against the DNA. CDR1 is LGHNA, CDR2 YSLEER, per germline. A total of 16 residues make up the CDR3, ends included.

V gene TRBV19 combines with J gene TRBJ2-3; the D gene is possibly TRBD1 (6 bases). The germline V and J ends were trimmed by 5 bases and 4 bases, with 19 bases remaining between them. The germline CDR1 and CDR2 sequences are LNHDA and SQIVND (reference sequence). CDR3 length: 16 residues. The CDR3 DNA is TGTGCCAGTAGTTCAATTCTTTGGGGGCCCTCAGATACGCAGTATTTT. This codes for CASSSILWGPSDTQYF.

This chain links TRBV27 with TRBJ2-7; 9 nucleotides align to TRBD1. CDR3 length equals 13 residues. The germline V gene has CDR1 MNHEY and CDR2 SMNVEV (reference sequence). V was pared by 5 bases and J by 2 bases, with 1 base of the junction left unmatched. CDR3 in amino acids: CASSGDRAYEQYF. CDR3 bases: TGTGCCAGCAGTGGGGACAGGGCCTACGAGCAGTACTTC.

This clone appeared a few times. The CDR3 spells CASSFRQGGSGYTF. CDR3 nucleotide sequence: TGTGCCAGCAGCTTCCGACAGGGCGGGTCTGGCTACACCTTC. This chain connects TRBV7-6 to TRBJ1-2; 7 bases are shared with TRBD1. Germline V gives CDR1 SGHVS, CDR2 FNYEAQ. The CDR3 loop spans 14 amino acids. The V and J ends lost 3 bases and 7 bases, in that order; junction bases with no gene match: 8.

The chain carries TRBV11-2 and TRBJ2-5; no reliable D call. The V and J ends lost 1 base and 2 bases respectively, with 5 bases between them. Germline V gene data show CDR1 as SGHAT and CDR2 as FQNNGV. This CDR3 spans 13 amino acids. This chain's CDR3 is CASSLGRQETQYF. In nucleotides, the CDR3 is TGTGCCAGCAGCTTAGGTAGACAAGAGACCCAGTACTTC. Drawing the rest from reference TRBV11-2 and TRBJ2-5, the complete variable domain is EAGVAQSPRYKIIEKRQSVAFWCNPISGHATLYWYQQILGQGPKLLIQFQNNGVVDDSQLPKDRFSAERLKGVDSTLKIQPAKLEDSAVYLCASSLGRQETQYFGPGTRLLVL.

This chain's CDR3 is CASSQVAEGARSGYTF. The DNA of the CDR3 is TGCGCCAGCAGCCAAGTCGCAGAGGGGGCACGAAGTGGCTACACCTTC. The V call is TRBV4-1, the J call TRBJ1-2, with TRBD1 matching over 7 bases. The germline CDR1 and CDR2 sequences are MGHRA and YSYEKL. There are 16 residues in the CDR3. The junction had 12 bases not matched to a gene; V was cut back by 1 base and J by 7 bases.

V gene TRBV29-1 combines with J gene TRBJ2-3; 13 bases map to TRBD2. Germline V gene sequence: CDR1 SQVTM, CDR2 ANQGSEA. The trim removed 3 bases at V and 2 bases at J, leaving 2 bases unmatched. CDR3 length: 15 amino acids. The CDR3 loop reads CSVDGLAGDTDTQYF. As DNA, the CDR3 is TGCAGCGTTGACGGACTAGCGGGGGACACAGATACGCAGTATTTT.

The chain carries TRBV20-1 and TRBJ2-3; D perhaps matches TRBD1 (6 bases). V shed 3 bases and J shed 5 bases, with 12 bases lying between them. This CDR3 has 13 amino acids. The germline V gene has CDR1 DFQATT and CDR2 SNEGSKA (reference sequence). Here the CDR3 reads CSASLGTLDTQYF. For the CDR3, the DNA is TGCAGTGCTAGTCTGGGGACACTAGATACGCAGTATTTT.

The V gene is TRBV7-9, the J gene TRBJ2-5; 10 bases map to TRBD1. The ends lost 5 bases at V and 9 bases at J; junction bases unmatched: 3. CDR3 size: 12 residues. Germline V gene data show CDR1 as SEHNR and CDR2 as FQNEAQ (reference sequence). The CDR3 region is CASSAGTGAQYF. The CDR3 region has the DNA TGTGCCAGCAGCGCCGGGACAGGGGCCCAGTACTTC.

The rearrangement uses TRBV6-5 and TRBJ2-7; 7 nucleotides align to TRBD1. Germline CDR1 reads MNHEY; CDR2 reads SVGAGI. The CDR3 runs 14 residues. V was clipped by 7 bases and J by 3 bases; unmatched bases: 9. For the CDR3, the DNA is TGTGCCAGCACCCGACAGGGCCTGGGCTACGAGCAGTACTTC. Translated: CASTRQGLGYEQYF.

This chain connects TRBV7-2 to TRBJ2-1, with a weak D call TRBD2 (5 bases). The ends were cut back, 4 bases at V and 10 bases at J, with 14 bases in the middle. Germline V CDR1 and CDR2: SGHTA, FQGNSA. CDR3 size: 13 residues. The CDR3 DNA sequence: TGTGCCAGCAGCTCCGGCCTAGCTGGGGAGCAGTTCTTC. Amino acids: CASSSGLAGEQFF.

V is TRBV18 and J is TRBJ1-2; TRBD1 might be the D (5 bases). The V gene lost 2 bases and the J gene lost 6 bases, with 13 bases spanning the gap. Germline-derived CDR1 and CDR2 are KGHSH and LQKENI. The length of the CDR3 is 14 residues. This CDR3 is CASSPTRGVDGYTF. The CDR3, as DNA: TGTGCCAGCTCACCAACGCGGGGGGTCGATGGCTACACCTTC.

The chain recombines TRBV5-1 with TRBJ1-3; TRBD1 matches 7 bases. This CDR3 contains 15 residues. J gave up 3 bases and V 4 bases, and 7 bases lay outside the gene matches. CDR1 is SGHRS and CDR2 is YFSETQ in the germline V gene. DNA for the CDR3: TGCGCCAGCAGCCGGGACAGCGGCGGTGGAAACACCATATATTTT. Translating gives CASSRDSGGGNTIYF.